This T cell receptor (beta chain) emerged from a study of shared clonotypes between healthy human individuals. Sequenced by immunoSEQ multiplex PCR; TCRdb stores in-frame clones only, minus some. The sample shows about 1,800,000 clones, about 95% of them seen only once. Cells designated naive CD8 were CD45RO-negative and were positively selected for CCR7, with terminally differentiated effector memory CD45RA+ cells excluded. Trimming cost V 6 bases and J 2 bases; bases outside gene matches: 5. This CDR3 is 14 amino acids long. Germline values: CDR1 ENHRY, CDR2 SYGVKD. Material: naive CD8+ T cells sorted from blood. The rearrangement joins TRBV10-3 to TRBJ2-7; TRBD2 matches 9 bases. The sequence was obtained from a man aged 18 to 30 in good health. For the CDR3, the DNA is TGTGCCATCAGGAAGGCTAGCGGGGCCTACGAGCAGTACTTC. Translating gives CAIRKASGAYEQYF.